The 5 T cell receptor beta chains listed next were all sequenced from one sample in a study of CD8 T cells in ankylosing spondylitis. MiXCR was run by TCRdb on the 5' RACE reads, yielding one entry per CDR3 protein. Of about 320,000 distinct CDR3 sequences in the sample, roughly 10% were seen once. The source material was blood, either unsorted or a sorted T cell fraction (not recorded which). Receptor source: a female donor with ankylosing spondylitis or in good health (not recorded which).

This clonotype was observed at least ten times. The J gene is TRBJ2-1, the V gene TRBV10-3; 9 bases agree with TRBD1. V was pared by 10 bases and J by 4 bases, with 5 bases of the junction left unmatched. The germline CDR1 and CDR2 sequences are ENHRY and SYGVKD. The CDR3 has 13 residues. The CDR3 DNA sequence: TGTGCCACCGCCGGGACAGGGTACAATGAGCAGTTCTTC. It translates to CATAGTGYNEQFF.

This clonotype was detected many times. The chain has TRBV12-3 or TRBV12-4 and TRBJ2-1; D is perhaps TRBD2 (6 bases). Trimming left V 6 bases short and J 0 bases short, with 12 bases between. This CDR3 is 15 amino acids long. CDR3 bases: TGTGCCAGCAGGCCCGAGGACTACTCCTACAATGAGCAGTTCTTC. This translates into CASRPEDYSYNEQFF.

V usage is TRBV28 and J usage is TRBJ2-1; 7 bases are shared with TRBD2. The CDR3 runs 18 residues. Looked up from germline, CDR1 is MDHEN and CDR2 is SYDVKM. The trim removed 0 bases at V and 6 bases at J, leaving 14 bases unmatched. CDR3 DNA sequence: TGTGCCAGCAGTTTATGGAGTAGCGGCGGGAGTACAGGCAATGAGCAGTTCTTC. Translating gives CASSLWSSGGSTGNEQFF.

This clonotype was detected ten times or more. CDR3 sequence (DNA): TGCAGCGTTGGGACAGAAGCCACAGATACGCAGTATTTT. It codes for CSVGTEATDTQYF. The chain has TRBV29-1 and TRBJ2-3; D might be TRBD1 (6 bases). Germline V gives CDR1 SQVTM, CDR2 ANQGSEA. The ends were cut back, 4 bases at V and 2 bases at J, with 10 bases in the middle. The CDR3 is made up of 13 amino acids.

This clonotype was seen many times. The chain is built from TRBV5-1 and TRBJ1-4, with TRBD1 identical over 8 bases. This CDR3 comprises 15 residues. Germline V gives CDR1 SGHRS, CDR2 YFSETQ. The V and J ends lost 5 bases and 5 bases, in that order; junction bases with no gene match: 8. The CDR3 region has the DNA TGCGCCAGCAGGGATAGGCAGGGGGCCAATGAAAAACTGTTTTTT. It specifies CASRDRQGANEKLFF.